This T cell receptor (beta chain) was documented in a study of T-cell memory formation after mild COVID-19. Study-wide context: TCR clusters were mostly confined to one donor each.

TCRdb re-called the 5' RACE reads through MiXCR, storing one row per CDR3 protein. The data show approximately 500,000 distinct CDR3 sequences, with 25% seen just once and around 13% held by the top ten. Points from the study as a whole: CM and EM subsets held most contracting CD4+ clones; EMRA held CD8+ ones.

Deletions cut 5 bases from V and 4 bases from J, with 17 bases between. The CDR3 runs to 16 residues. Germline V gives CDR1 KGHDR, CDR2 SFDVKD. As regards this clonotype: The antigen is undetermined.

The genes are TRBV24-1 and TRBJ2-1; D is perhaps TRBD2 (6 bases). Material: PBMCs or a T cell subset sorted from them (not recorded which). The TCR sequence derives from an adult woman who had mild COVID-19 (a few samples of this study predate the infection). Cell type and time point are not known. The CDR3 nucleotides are TGTGCCACCAGTGGTTCTGCGGGGAATACTTACAATGAGCAGTTCTTC. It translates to CATSGSAGNTYNEQFF.